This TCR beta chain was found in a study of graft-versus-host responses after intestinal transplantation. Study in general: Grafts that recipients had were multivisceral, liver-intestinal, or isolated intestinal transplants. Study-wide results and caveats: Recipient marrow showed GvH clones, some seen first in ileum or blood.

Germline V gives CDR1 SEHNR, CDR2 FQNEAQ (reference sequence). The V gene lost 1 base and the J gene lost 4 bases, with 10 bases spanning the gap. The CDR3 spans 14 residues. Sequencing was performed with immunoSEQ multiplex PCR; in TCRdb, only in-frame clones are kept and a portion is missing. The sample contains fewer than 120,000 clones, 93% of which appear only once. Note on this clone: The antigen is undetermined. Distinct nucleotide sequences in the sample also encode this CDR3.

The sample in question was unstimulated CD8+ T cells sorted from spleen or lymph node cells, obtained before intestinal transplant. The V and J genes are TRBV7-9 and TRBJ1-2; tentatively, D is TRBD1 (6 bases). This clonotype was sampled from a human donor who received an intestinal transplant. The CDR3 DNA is TGTGCCAGCAGCTTAGGGGGGCAGGGCTATGGCTACACCTTC. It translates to CASSLGGQGYGYTF.